This TCR beta chain was captured by sequencing in a study of blood T cell repertoires in COVID-19. Study summary: The United States, Italy and Spain supplied acute and convalescent COVID-19 samples. T cells, B-cell-depleted T cells, or PBMCs provided the cDNA or gDNA that served as material.

The germline V gene has CDR1 MDHEN and CDR2 SYDVKM. The CDR3 has 16 residues. V lost 5 bases and J lost 1; bases outside the gene matches: 5. The repertoire was sequenced with immunoSEQ multiplex PCR; TCRdb's copy has only in-frame clones and lacks some. The data show about 140,000 clones, 84% seen once. Patients of the Seattle cohort, enrolled during active infection, were followed longitudinally. This chain connects TRBV28 to TRBJ2-7, with 13 nucleotides matching TRBD2. This receptor was taken from a man younger than 40 with COVID-19, enrolled during active disease. The specimen sequenced was peripheral blood. The CDR3 here is CASSAGLAGESYEQYF. In DNA, the CDR3 is TGTGCCAGCAGTGCCGGACTAGCGGGAGAATCCTACGAGCAGTACTTC.